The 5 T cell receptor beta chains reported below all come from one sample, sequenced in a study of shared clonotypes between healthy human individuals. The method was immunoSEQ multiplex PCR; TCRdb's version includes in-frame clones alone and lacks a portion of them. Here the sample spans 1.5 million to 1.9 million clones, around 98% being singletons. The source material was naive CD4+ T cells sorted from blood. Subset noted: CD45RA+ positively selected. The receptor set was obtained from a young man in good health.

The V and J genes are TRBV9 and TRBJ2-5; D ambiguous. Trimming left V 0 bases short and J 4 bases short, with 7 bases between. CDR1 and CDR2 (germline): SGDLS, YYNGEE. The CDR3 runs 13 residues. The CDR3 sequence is CASSVGGTETQYF. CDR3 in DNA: TGTGCCAGCAGCGTAGGTGGAACAGAGACCCAGTACTTC.

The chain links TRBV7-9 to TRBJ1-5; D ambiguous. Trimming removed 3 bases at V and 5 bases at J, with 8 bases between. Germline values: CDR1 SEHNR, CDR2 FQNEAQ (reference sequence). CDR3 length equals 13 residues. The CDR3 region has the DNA TGTGCCAGCAGCTTGAACGAGTATCAGCCCCAGCATTTT. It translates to CASSLNEYQPQHF.

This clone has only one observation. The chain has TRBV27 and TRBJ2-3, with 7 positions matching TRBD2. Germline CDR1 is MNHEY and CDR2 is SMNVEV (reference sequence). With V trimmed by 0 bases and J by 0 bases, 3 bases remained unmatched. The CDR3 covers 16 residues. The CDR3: CASSLSIGGSTDTQYF. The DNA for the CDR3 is TGTGCCAGCAGTTTATCGATCGGGGGGAGCACAGATACGCAGTATTTT.

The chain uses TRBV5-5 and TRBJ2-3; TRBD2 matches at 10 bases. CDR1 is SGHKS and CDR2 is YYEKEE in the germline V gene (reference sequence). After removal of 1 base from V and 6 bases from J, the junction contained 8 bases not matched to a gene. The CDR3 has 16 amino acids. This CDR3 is CASSLRLAGVWDTQYF. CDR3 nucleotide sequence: TGTGCCAGCAGCTTGAGGCTAGCGGGAGTCTGGGATACGCAGTATTTT.

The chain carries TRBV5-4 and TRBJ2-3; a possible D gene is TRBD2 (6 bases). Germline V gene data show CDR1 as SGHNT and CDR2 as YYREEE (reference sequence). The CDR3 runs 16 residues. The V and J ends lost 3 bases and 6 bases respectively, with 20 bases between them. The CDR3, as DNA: TGTGCCAGCAGCTACGATCTTAGCGGCTTCGGGGATACGCAGTATTTT. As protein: CASSYDLSGFGDTQYF. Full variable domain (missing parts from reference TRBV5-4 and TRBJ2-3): ETGVTQSPTHLIKTRGQQVTLRCSSQSGHNTVSWYQQALGQGPQFIFQYYREEENGRGNFPPRFSGLQFPNYSSELNVNALELDDSALYLCASSYDLSGFGDTQYFGPGTRLTVL.